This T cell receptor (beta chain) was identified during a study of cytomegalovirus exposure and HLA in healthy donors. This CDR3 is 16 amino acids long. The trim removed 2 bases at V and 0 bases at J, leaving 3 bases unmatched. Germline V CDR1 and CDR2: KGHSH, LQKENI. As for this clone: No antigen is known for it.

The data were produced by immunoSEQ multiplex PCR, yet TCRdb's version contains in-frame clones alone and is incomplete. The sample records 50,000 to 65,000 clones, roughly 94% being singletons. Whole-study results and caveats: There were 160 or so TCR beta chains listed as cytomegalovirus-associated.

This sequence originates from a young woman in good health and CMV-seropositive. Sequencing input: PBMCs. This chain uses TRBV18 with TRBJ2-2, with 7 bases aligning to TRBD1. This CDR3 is CASSPAGGSNTGELFF. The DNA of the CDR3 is TGTGCCAGCTCACCAGCAGGGGGATCGAACACCGGGGAGCTGTTTTTT.